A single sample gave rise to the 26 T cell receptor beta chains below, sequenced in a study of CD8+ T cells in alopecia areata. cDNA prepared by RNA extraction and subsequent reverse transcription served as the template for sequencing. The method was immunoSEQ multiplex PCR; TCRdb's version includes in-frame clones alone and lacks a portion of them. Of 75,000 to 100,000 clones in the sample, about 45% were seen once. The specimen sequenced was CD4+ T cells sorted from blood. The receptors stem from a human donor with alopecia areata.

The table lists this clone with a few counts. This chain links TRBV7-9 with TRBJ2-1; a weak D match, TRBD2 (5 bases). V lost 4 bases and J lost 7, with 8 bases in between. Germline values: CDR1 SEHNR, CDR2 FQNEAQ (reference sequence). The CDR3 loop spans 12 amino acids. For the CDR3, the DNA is TGTGCCAGCAGCTGGGAGCGAAATGAGCAGTTCTTC. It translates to CASSWERNEQFF.

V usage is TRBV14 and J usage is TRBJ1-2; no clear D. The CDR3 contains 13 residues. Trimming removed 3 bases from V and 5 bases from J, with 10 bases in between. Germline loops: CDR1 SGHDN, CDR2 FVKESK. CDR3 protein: CASSHRAIYGYTF. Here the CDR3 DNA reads TGTGCCAGCAGCCACCGGGCGATATATGGCTACACCTTC.

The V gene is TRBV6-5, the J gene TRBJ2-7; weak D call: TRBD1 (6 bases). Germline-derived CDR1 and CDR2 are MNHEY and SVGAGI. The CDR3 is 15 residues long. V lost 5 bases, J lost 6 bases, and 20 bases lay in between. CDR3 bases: TGTGCCAGCAGTAACCCAAGGGACACCCTCGCCGAGCAGTACTTC. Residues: CASSNPRDTLAEQYF.

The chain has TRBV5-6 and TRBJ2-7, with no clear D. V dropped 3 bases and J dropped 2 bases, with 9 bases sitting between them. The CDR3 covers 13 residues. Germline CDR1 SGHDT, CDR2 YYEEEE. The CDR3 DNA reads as TGTGCCAGCAGCTATGGACGTACCTACGAGCAGTACTTC. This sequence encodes CASSYGRTYEQYF. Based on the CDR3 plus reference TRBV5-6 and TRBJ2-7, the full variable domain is DAGVTQSPTHLIKTRGQQVTLRCSPKSGHDTVSWYQQALGQGPQFIFQYYEEEERQRGNFPDRFSGHQFPNYSSELNVNALLLGDSALYLCASSYGRTYEQYFGPGTRLTVT.

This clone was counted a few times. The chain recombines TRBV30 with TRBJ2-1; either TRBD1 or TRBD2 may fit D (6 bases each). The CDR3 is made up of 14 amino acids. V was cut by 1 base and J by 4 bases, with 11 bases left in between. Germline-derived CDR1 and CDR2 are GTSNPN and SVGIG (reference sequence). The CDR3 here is CAWSGTGRYNEQFF. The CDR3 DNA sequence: TGTGCCTGGAGTGGAACAGGGAGGTACAATGAGCAGTTCTTC. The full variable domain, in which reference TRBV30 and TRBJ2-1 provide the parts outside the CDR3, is SQTIHQWPATLVQPVGSPLSLECTVEGTSNPNLYWYRQAAGRGLQLLFYSVGIGQISSEVPQNLSASRPQDRQFILSSKKLLLSDSGFYLCAWSGTGRYNEQFFGPGTRLTVL.

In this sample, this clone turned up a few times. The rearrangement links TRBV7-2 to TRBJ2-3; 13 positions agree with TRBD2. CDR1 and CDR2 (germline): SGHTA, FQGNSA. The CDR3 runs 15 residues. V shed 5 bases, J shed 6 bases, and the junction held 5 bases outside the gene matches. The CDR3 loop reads CASSQLAGGLDTQYF. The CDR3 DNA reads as TGTGCCAGCAGCCAACTAGCGGGGGGGCTCGATACGCAGTATTTT.

The CDR3 loop is CASSLESGEQYF. The CDR3, as DNA: TGCGCCAGCAGCTTGGAGAGTGGCGAGCAGTACTTC. The chain links TRBV5-1 to TRBJ2-7; no definite D call. Trimming pared 0 bases from V and 6 bases from J, leaving 7 bases between. This CDR3 has 12 amino acids. Germline CDR1 SGHRS, CDR2 YFSETQ.

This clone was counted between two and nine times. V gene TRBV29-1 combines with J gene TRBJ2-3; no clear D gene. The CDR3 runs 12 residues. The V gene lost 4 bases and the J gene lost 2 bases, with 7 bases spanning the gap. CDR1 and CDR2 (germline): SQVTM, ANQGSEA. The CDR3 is CSVGRITDTQYF. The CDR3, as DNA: TGCAGCGTTGGCCGAATCACAGATACGCAGTATTTT.

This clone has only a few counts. The CDR3 protein is CSVEDPLAGTYNEQFF. As DNA, the CDR3 is TGCAGCGTTGAAGATCCCCTAGCGGGAACCTACAATGAGCAGTTCTTC. This chain joins TRBV29-1 and TRBJ2-1, with 9 bases matching TRBD2. CDR3 size: 16 residues. J lost 2 bases, V lost 0 bases, and 5 bases had no gene match. Germline CDR1 and CDR2: SQVTM and ANQGSEA.

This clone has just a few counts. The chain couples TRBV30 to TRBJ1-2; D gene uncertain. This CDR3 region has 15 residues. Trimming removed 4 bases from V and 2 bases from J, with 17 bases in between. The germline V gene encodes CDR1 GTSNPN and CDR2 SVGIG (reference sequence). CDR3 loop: CAWKSGVAQNYGYTF. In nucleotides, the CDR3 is TGTGCCTGGAAGAGTGGGGTGGCACAGAACTATGGCTACACCTTC. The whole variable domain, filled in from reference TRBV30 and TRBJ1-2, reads SQTIHQWPATLVQPVGSPLSLECTVEGTSNPNLYWYRQAAGRGLQLLFYSVGIGQISSEVPQNLSASRPQDRQFILSSKKLLLSDSGFYLCAWKSGVAQNYGYTFGSGTRLTVV.

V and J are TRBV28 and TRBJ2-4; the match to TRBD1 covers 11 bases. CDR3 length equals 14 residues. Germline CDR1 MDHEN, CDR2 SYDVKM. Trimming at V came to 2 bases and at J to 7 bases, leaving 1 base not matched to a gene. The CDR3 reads CASSLGQGANIQYF. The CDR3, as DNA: TGTGCCAGCAGTTTAGGACAGGGGGCCAACATTCAGTACTTC.

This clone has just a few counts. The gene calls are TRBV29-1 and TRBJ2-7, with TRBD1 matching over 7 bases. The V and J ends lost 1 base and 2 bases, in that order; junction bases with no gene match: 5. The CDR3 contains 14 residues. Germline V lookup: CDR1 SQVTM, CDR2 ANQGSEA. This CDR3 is CSVEVTGMPYEQYF. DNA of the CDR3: TGCAGCGTTGAAGTGACAGGGATGCCCTACGAGCAGTACTTC.

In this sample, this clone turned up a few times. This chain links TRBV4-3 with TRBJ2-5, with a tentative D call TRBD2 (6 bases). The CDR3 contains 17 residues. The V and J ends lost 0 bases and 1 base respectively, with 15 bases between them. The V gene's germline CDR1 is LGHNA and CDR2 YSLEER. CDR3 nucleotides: TGCGCCAGCAGCCAAGATCGGTCGGGAGAACCCCAAGAGACCCAGTACTTC. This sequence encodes CASSQDRSGEPQETQYF.

The CDR3 reads CASSPGFGDTEAFF. As DNA, the CDR3 is TGTGCCAGCAGTCCGGGCTTCGGGGACACTGAAGCTTTCTTT. J is TRBJ1-1 and V is TRBV28, with unresolved D. Trimming shortened V by 5 bases and J by 3 bases, and 13 bases separated the two germline ends. This CDR3 has 14 residues. CDR1 and CDR2 from the germline V gene are MDHEN and SYDVKM.

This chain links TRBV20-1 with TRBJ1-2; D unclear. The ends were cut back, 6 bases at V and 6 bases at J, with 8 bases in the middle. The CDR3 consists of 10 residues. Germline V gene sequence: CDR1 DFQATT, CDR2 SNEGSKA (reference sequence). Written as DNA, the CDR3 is TGCAGTGCCCTCTCAGATGGCTACACCTTC. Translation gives CSALSDGYTF.

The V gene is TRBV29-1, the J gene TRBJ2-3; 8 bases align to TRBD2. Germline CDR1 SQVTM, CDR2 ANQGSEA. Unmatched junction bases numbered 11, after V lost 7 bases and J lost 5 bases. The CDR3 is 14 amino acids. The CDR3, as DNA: TGCAGCGCCGAGAGCGGGAGAGGAGAAGATACGCAGTATTTT. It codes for CSAESGRGEDTQYF.

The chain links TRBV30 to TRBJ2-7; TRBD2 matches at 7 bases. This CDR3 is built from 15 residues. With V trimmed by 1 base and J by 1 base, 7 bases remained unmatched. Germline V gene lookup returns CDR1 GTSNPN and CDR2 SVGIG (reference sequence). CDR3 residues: CAWSEKASGSYEQYF. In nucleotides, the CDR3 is TGTGCCTGGAGTGAGAAGGCTAGCGGATCCTACGAGCAGTACTTC.

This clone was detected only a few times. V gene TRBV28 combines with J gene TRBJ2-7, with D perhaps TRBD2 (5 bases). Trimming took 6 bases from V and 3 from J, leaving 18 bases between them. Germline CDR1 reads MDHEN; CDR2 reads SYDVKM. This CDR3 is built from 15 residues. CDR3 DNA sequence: TGTGCCAGCAGCCCAGCCAGCGGAACCTTCTACGAGCAGTACTTC. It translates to CASSPASGTFYEQYF.

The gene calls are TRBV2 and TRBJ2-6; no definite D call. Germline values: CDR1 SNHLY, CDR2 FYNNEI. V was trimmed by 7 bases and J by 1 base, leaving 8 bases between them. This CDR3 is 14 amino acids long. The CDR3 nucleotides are TGTGCCAGCAAGCGAGCATCTGGGGCCAACGTCCTGACTTTC. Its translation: CASKRASGANVLTF.

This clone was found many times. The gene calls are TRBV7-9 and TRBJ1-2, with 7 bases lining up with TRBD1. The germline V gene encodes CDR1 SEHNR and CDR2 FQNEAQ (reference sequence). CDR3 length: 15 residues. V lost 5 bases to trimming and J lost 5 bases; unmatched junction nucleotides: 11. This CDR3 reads CASSALSQGWYGYTF. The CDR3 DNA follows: TGTGCCAGCAGCGCCCTTTCACAGGGGTGGTATGGCTACACCTTC.

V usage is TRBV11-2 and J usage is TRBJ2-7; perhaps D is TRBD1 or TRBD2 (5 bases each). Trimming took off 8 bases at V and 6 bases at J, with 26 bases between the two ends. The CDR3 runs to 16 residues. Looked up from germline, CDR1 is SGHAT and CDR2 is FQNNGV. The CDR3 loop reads CASRPPAGPERGEQYF. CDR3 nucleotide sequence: TGTGCCAGCCGCCCCCCGGCGGGTCCCGAAAGGGGCGAGCAGTACTTC. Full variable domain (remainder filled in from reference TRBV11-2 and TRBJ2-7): EAGVAQSPRYKIIEKRQSVAFWCNPISGHATLYWYQQILGQGPKLLIQFQNNGVVDDSQLPKDRFSAERLKGVDSTLKIQPAKLEDSAVYLCASRPPAGPERGEQYFGPGTRLTVT.

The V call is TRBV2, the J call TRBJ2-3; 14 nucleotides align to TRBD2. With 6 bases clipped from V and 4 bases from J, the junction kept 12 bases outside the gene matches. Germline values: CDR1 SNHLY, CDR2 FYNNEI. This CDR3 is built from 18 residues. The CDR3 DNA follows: TGTGCCAGCAGCGCTACCGGGACTAGCGGGAGAAACGCAGATACGCAGTATTTT. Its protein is CASSATGTSGRNADTQYF.

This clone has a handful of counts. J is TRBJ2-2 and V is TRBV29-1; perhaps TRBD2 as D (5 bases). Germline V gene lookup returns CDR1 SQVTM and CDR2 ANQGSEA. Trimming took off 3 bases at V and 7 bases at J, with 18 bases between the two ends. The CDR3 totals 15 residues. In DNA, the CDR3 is TGCAGCGTTGAGCTCCAGCCTAATCGGGGCGGGGAGCTGTTTTTT. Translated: CSVELQPNRGGELFF.

The CDR3 protein is CSVLTSGVSDTQYF. CDR3 DNA sequence: TGCAGCGTCCTGACTAGCGGGGTTTCCGATACGCAGTATTTT. V and J are TRBV29-1 and TRBJ2-3; 11 nucleotides align to TRBD2. The CDR3 covers 14 residues. The V and J ends lost 6 bases and 6 bases, in that order; junction bases with no gene match: 8. Germline assignment: CDR1 SQVTM and CDR2 ANQGSEA.

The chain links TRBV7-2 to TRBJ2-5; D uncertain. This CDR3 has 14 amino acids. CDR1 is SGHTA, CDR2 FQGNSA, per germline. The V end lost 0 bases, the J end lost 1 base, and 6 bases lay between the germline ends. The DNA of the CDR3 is TGTGCCAGCAGCTTAGCATACAGCCAAGAGACCCAGTACTTC. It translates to CASSLAYSQETQYF.

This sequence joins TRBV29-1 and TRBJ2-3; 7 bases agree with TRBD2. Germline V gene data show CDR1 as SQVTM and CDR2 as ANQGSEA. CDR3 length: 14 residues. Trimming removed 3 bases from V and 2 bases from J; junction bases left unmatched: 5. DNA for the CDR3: TGCAGCGTTGAGGCTAGCGGAATCACAGATACGCAGTATTTT. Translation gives CSVEASGITDTQYF.